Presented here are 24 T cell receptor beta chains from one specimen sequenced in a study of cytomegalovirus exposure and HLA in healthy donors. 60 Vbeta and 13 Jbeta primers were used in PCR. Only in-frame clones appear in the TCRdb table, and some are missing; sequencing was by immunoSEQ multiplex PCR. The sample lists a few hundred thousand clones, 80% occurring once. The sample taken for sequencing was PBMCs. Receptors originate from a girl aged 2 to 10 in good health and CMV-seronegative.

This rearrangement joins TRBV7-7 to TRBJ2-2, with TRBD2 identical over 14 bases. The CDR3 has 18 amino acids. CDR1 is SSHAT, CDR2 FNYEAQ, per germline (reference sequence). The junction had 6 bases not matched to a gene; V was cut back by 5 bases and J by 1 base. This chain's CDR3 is CASSQGLAGEWNTGELFF. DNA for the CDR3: TGTGCCAGCAGCCAGGGACTAGCGGGAGAATGGAACACCGGGGAGCTGTTTTTT.

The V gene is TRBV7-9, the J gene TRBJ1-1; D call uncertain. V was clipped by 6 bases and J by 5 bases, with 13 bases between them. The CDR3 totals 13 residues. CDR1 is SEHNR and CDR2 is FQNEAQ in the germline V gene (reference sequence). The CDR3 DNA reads TGTGCCAGCAGATCTGGAGGCGGTACTGAAGCTTTCTTT. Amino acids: CASRSGGGTEAFF.

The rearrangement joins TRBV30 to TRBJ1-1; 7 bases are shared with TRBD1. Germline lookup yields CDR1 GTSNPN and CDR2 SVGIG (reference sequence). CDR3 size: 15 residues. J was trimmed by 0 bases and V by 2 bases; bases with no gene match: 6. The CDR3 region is CAWSLQGRMNTEAFF. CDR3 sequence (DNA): TGTGCCTGGAGTTTACAGGGGCGTATGAACACTGAAGCTTTCTTT. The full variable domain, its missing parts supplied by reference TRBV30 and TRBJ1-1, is SQTIHQWPATLVQPVGSPLSLECTVEGTSNPNLYWYRQAAGRGLQLLFYSVGIGQISSEVPQNLSASRPQDRQFILSSKKLLLSDSGFYLCAWSLQGRMNTEAFFGQGTRLTVV.

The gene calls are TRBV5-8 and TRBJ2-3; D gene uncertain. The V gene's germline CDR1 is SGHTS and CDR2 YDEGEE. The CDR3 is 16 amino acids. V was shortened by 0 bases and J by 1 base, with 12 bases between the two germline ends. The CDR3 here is CASSLAVHSGTDTQYF. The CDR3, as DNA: TGTGCCAGCAGCTTGGCCGTACATTCCGGCACAGATACGCAGTATTTT.

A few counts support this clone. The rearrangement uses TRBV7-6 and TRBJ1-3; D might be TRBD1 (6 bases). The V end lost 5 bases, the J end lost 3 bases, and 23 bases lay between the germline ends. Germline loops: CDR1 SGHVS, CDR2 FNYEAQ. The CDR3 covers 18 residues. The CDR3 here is CASSLLGGQDIIGNTIYF. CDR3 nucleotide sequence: TGTGCCAGCAGCCTATTGGGGGGGCAGGACATCATTGGAAACACCATATATTTT. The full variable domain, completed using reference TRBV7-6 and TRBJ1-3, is GAGVSQSPRYKVTKRGQDVALRCDPISGHVSLYWYRQALGQGPEFLTYFNYEAQQDKSGLPNDRFSAERPEGSISTLTIQRTEQRDSAMYRCASSLLGGQDIIGNTIYFGEGSWLTVV.

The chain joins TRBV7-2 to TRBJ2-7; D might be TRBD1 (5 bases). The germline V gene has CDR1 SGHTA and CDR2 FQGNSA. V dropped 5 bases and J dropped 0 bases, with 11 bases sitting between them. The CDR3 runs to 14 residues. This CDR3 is CASSPSGASYEQYF. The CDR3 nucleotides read TGTGCCAGCAGCCCAAGTGGGGCCTCCTACGAGCAGTACTTC.

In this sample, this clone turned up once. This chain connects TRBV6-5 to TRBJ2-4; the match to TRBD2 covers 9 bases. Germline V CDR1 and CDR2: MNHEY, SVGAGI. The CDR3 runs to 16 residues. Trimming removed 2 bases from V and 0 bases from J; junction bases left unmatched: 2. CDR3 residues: CASSYASGVAKNIQYF. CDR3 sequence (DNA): TGTGCCAGCAGTTACGCTAGCGGGGTAGCCAAAAACATTCAGTACTTC.

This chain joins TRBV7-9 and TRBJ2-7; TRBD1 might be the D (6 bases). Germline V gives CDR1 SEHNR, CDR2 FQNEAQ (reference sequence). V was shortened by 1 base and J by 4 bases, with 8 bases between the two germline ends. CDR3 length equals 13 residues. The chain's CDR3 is CASSLGGQYEQYF. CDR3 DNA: TGTGCCAGCAGCTTAGGGGGGCAGTACGAGCAGTACTTC.

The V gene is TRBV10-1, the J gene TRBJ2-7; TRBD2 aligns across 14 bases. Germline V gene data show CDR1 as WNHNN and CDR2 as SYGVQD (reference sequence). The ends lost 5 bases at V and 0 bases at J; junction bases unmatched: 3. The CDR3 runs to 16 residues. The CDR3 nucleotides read TGCGCCAGCAGTCCCGGACTAGCGGGAGGCTCCTACGAGCAGTACTTC. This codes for CASSPGLAGGSYEQYF.

In DNA, the CDR3 is TGTGCCAGCAGCTTAGGACTAGCGGGGGGGCCAATCGGGGAGCTGTTTTTT. Residues: CASSLGLAGGPIGELFF. V gene TRBV7-6 combines with J gene TRBJ2-2; TRBD2 aligns across 14 bases. The CDR3 runs to 17 residues. Germline V lookup: CDR1 SGHVS, CDR2 FNYEAQ. V lost 1 base, J lost 7 bases, and 5 bases stayed unmatched.

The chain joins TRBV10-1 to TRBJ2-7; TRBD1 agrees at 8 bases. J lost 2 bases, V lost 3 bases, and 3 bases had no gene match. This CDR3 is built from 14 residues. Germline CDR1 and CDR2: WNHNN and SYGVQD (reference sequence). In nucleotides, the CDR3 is TGCGCCAGCAGTGAAAAGGACAGGGCCTACGAGCAGTACTTC. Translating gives CASSEKDRAYEQYF.

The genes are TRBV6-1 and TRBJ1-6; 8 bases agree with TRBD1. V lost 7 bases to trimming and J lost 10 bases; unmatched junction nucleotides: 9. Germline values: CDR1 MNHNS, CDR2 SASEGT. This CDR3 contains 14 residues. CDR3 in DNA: TGTGCCAGCACTGCGGACAGGGCGACGTCACCCCTCCACTTT. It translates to CASTADRATSPLHF.

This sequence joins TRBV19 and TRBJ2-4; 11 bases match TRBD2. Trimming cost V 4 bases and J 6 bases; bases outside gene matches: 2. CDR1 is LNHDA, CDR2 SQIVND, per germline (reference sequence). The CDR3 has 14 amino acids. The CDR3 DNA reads TGTGCCAGTAGTAGCGGGACTAGCGGAAACATTCAGTACTTC. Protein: CASSSGTSGNIQYF.

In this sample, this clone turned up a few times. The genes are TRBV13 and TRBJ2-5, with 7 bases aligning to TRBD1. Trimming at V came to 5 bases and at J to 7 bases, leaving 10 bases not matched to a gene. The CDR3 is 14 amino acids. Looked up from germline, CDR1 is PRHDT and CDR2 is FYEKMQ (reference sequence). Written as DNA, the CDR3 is TGTGCCAGCAGCCAAGGGGGCCTAGAGGGGACCCAGTACTTC. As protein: CASSQGGLEGTQYF.

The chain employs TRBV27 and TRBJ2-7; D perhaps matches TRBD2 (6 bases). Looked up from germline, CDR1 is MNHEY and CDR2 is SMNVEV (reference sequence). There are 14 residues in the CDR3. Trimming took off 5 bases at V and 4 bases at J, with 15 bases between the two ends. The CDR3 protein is CASSPLPGVYEQYF. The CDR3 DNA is TGTGCCAGCAGTCCTTTACCGGGGGTTTACGAGCAGTACTTC.

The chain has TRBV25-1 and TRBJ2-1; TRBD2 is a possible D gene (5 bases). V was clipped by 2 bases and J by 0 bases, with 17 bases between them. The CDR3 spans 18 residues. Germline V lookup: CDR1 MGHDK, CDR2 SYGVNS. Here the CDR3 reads CASSEEGKRDYSYNEQFF. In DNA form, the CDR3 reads TGTGCCAGCAGTGAAGAAGGGAAGCGCGACTACTCCTACAATGAGCAGTTCTTC.

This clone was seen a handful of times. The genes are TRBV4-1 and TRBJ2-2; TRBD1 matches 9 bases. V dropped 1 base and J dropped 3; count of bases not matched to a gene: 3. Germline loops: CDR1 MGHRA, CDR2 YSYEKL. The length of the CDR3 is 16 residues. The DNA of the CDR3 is TGCGCCAGCAGCCAAGTACAGGGGGCGGACACCGGGGAGCTGTTTTTT. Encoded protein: CASSQVQGADTGELFF.

The CDR3 nucleotides are TGTGCAAGTCGCTTATCAGGGGCGGCTGAGCAGTTCTTC. Translating it yields CASRLSGAAEQFF. This chain joins TRBV12-2 and TRBJ2-1; TRBD1, the D gene given by the table, was not confirmed from the DNA. TRBV12-2 is assigned pseudogene status. The CDR3 runs to 13 residues.

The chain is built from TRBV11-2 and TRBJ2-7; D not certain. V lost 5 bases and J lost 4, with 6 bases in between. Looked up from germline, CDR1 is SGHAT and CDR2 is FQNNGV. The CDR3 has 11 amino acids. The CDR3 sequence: CASSLTYEQYF. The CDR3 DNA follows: TGTGCCAGCAGCCTAACGTACGAGCAGTACTTC.

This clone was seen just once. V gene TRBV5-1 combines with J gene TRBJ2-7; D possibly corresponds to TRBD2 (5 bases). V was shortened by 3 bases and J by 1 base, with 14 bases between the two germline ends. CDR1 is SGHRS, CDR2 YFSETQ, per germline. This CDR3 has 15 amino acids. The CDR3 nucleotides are TGCGCCAGCAGCTCCGGCCGAGGGCAGTCCTACGAGCAGTACTTC. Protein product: CASSSGRGQSYEQYF. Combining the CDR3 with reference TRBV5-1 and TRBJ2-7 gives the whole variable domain KAGVTQTPRYLIKTRGQQVTLSCSPISGHRSVSWYQQTPGQGLQFLFEYFSETQRNKGNFPGRFSGRQFSNSRSEMNVSTLELGDSALYLCASSSGRGQSYEQYFGPGTRLTVT.

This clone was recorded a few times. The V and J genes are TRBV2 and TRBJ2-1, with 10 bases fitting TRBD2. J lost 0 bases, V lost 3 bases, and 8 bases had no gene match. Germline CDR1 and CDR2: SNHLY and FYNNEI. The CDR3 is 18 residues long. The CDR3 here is CASSDGTSAKSSYNEQFF. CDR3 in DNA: TGTGCCAGCAGTGATGGGACTAGCGCAAAGAGCTCCTACAATGAGCAGTTCTTC. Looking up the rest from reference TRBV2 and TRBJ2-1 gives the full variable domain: EPEVTQTPSHQVTQMGQEVILRCVPISNHLYFYWYRQILGQKVEFLVSFYNNEISEKSEIFDDQFSVERPDGSNFTLKIRSTKLEDSAMYFCASSDGTSAKSSYNEQFFGPGTRLTVL.

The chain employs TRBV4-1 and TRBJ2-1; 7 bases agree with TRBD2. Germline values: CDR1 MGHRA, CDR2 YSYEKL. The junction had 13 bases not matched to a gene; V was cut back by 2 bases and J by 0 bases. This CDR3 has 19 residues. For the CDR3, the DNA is TGCGCCAGCAGCCAACTCGGACTAGACGGGGGGAGCTCCTACAATGAGCAGTTCTTC. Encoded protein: CASSQLGLDGGSSYNEQFF.

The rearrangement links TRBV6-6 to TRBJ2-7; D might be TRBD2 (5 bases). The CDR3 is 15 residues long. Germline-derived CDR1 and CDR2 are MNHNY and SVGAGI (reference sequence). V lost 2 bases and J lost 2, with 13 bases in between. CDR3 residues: CASSYDGRGAYEQYF. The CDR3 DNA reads TGTGCCAGCAGTTACGATGGACGGGGAGCCTACGAGCAGTACTTC.

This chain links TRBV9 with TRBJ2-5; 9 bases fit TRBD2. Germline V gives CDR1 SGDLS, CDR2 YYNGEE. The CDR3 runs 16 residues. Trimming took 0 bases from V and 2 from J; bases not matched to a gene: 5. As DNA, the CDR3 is TGTGCCAGCAGCGTAGCAGTAGCGGGGGTTCAAGAGACCCAGTACTTC. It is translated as CASSVAVAGVQETQYF.